These 14 T cell receptor beta chains were all obtained from the same sample, sequenced in a study of persistence of HIV-infected CD4 T cells. The stimulus was an HIV-1 Gag 15-mer peptide pool, 1 ug/peptide/mL. Sorted nonresponding memory CD4+ T cells were CD40L-negative, CD69-negative, CD45RO-high. This was the immunoSEQ version 4 assay in survey mode. Profiling relied on immunoSEQ multiplex PCR, and the TCRdb table lists in-frame clones only, not all of them. The table has 64,000 or so clones, 70% to 75% seen once. These receptors' antigens are unknown. This specimen was CD4+ T cells sorted from PBMCs after approximately 19-hour stimulation, taken from a patient who received antiretroviral therapy. Source of these receptors: an adult man with HIV who was CMV-seropositive.

This chain connects TRBV7-9 to TRBJ2-3, with a possible D match to TRBD2 (7 bases). Germline values: CDR1 SEHNR, CDR2 FQNEAQ (reference sequence). This CDR3 is built from 13 residues. V dropped 7 bases and J dropped 4 bases, with 12 bases sitting between them. CDR3 sequence reads: CASTRGGADTQYF. The CDR3 DNA reads TGTGCCAGCACCCGAGGGGGGGCAGATACGCAGTATTTT.

The chain carries TRBV2 and TRBJ1-2; 8 nucleotides match TRBD1. Germline V gene sequence: CDR1 SNHLY, CDR2 FYNNEI. V was pared by 7 bases and J by 4 bases, with 11 bases of the junction left unmatched. This CDR3 has 15 residues. Written as DNA, the CDR3 is TGTGCCAGCAATTCGCAGGGGGCGCCGGTCTATGGCTACACCTTC. Translated, it gives CASNSQGAPVYGYTF.

V usage is TRBV4-1 and J usage is TRBJ2-4; D gene unclear. V lost 0 bases, J lost 0 bases, and 9 bases lay in between. The CDR3 is 16 amino acids. The V gene's germline CDR1 is MGHRA and CDR2 YSYEKL. The CDR3 sequence is CASSQDISEAKNIQYF. The CDR3 nucleotides are TGCGCCAGCAGCCAAGATATCTCGGAAGCCAAAAACATTCAGTACTTC.

This chain joins TRBV6-5 and TRBJ1-3; 7 bases align to TRBD1. This CDR3 comprises 15 residues. From germline, CDR1 is MNHEY and CDR2 SVGAGI. V dropped 2 bases and J dropped 2; count of bases not matched to a gene: 3. DNA of the CDR3: TGTGCCAGCAGTTACGACAGGGATCCTGGAAACACCATATATTTT. Its protein product is CASSYDRDPGNTIYF.

The chain joins TRBV7-8 to TRBJ1-1; no clear D. V was trimmed by 1 base and J by 2 bases, leaving 5 bases between them. This CDR3 region has 13 residues. Germline V gene lookup returns CDR1 SGHVS and CDR2 FQNEAQ. The CDR3 reads CASSLDSNTEAFF. DNA for the CDR3: TGTGCCAGCAGCTTAGACAGCAACACTGAAGCTTTCTTT. Full variable domain (rest looked up from reference TRBV7-8 and TRBJ1-1): GAGVSQSPRYKVAKRGQDVALRCDPISGHVSLFWYQQALGQGPEFLTYFQNEAQLDKSGLPSDRFFAERPEGSVSTLKIQRTQQEDSAVYLCASSLDSNTEAFFGQGTRLTVV.

The chain is built from TRBV6-6 and TRBJ1-5, with 7 bases identical to TRBD1. The CDR3 covers 15 residues. Germline-derived CDR1 and CDR2 are MNHNY and SVGAGI (reference sequence). Germline trimming cut 6 bases from V and 2 bases from J; bases unmatched to any gene: 7. The CDR3 spells CASRRQGEGNQPQHF. In nucleotides, the CDR3 is TGTGCCAGCAGAAGACAGGGCGAAGGCAATCAGCCCCAGCATTTT.

The rearrangement uses TRBV28 and TRBJ2-7; either TRBD1 or TRBD2 may supply D (6 bases each). CDR3 length: 16 residues. CDR1 is MDHEN and CDR2 is SYDVKM in the germline V gene. Trimming took 6 bases from V and 4 from J, leaving 22 bases between them. CDR3 DNA: TGTGCCAGCAGACCGGTTAGGGGGGCCCGCGGGTACGAGCAGTACTTC. Its translation: CASRPVRGARGYEQYF.

The V and J genes are TRBV28 and TRBJ2-6; perhaps TRBD2 as D (6 bases). The V and J ends lost 7 bases and 0 bases respectively, with 16 bases between them. Germline CDR1 MDHEN, CDR2 SYDVKM. There are 17 residues in the CDR3. CDR3 region: CASKEGRAYSGANVLTF. Here the CDR3 DNA reads TGTGCCAGCAAGGAGGGCAGGGCGTACTCTGGGGCCAACGTCCTGACTTTC.

The genes are TRBV4-1 and TRBJ1-4, with unresolved D. CDR1 is MGHRA and CDR2 is YSYEKL in the germline V gene. V dropped 9 bases and J dropped 0 bases, with 11 bases sitting between them. This CDR3 spans 14 amino acids. The CDR3 nucleotides are TGCGCCAGTAACAGCAACCCAACTAATGAAAAACTGTTTTTT. It specifies CASNSNPTNEKLFF.

This chain uses TRBV19 with TRBJ1-2; 9 positions match TRBD1. This CDR3 contains 13 residues. V lost 7 bases to trimming and J lost 11 bases; unmatched junction nucleotides: 11. The germline V gene has CDR1 LNHDA and CDR2 SQIVND (reference sequence). CDR3 in DNA: TGTGCCAGTATGACCCGGGACAGGGCTGTGTACACCTTC. Its translation is CASMTRDRAVYTF. The complete variable domain, with remaining parts taken from reference TRBV19 and TRBJ1-2, reads DGGITQSPKYLFRKEGQNVTLSCEQNLNHDAMYWYRQDPGQGLRLIYYSQIVNDFQKGDIAEGYSVSREKKESFPLTVTSAQKNPTAFYLCASMTRDRAVYTFGSGTRLTVV.

The rearrangement links TRBV6-5 to TRBJ2-1; D not certain. The CDR3 loop spans 15 amino acids. V lost 2 bases to trimming and J lost 0 bases, with 8 bases between them. Per the germline V gene, CDR1 is MNHEY and CDR2 is SVGAGI. CDR3 nucleotides: TGTGCCAGCAGTTACCGCAGGAGCTCCTACAATGAGCAGTTCTTC. It encodes CASSYRRSSYNEQFF.

The V call is TRBV12-3 or TRBV12-4, the J call TRBJ1-4; D unresolved. The CDR3 spans 12 residues. V lost 4 bases, J lost 9 bases, and 9 bases lay in between. For the CDR3, the DNA is TGTGCCAGCAGTTCGTCAGTTAAAAAACTGTTTTTT. This encodes CASSSSVKKLFF.

CDR3 in amino acids: CASSPERGEYGYTF. DNA for the CDR3: TGTGCCAGCAGCCCCGAGCGCGGCGAGTATGGCTACACCTTC. The gene calls are TRBV3-1 (or the pseudogene TRBV3-2) and TRBJ1-2; D uncertain. Trimming removed 4 bases from V and 5 bases from J, with 14 bases in between. The CDR3 contains 14 residues. Germline V gene data show CDR1 as LGHDT and CDR2 as YNNKEL (reference sequence).

The rearrangement uses TRBV7-9 and TRBJ1-3; possible D gene TRBD1, 6 bases. CDR3 length: 13 residues. Trimming shortened V by 6 bases and J by 8 bases, and 14 bases separated the two germline ends. CDR1 is SEHNR, CDR2 FQNEAQ, per germline (reference sequence). Here the CDR3 reads CASSPGQIDTIYF. The CDR3 nucleotides are TGTGCCAGCAGTCCGGGACAAATAGACACCATATATTTT.